Each of the 8 T cell receptor beta chains below was sequenced from the same sample in a study of blood T cell repertoires in COVID-19. Clones were sequenced by immunoSEQ multiplex PCR, and TCRdb holds only the in-frame ones, with some missing. The sample includes some 120,000 clones, around nine tenths of them seen just once. Sequenced material: peripheral blood. Every receptor here comes from a man aged 55 to 69 with COVID-19, enrolled during active disease.

This clone was detected only a few times. The V gene is TRBV19, the J gene TRBJ2-3; maybe TRBD2 (5 bases). CDR3 length equals 12 residues. Trimming removed 5 bases at V and 6 bases at J, with 9 bases between. The germline gives CDR1 LNHDA, CDR2 SQIVND (reference sequence). The CDR3 coding sequence is TGTGCCAGTAGTTCGGGCGGGGATACGCAGTATTTT. This encodes CASSSGGDTQYF.

The chain couples TRBV19 to TRBJ1-3; no clear D gene. V lost 1 base to trimming and J lost 3 bases, with 13 bases between them. CDR1 LNHDA and CDR2 SQIVND come from the germline V gene (reference sequence). This CDR3 is 16 amino acids long. CDR3 in DNA: TGTGCCAGTAGTATAGCTCCCCGGAGAGATGGAAACACCATATATTTT. Protein: CASSIAPRRDGNTIYF.

V and J are TRBV6-5 and TRBJ1-5, with 7 bases matching TRBD1. V lost 6 bases to trimming and J lost 3 bases; unmatched junction nucleotides: 8. The CDR3 contains 15 residues. Germline values: CDR1 MNHEY, CDR2 SVGAGI. Here the CDR3 DNA reads TGTGCCAGCAGCGGACCAGGGGGTCACAATCAGCCCCAGCATTTT. This sequence encodes CASSGPGGHNQPQHF.

V gene TRBV2 combines with J gene TRBJ2-3; D is perhaps TRBD2 (6 bases). Germline assignment: CDR1 SNHLY and CDR2 FYNNEI. The CDR3 contains 13 residues. Trimming shortened V by 7 bases and J by 4 bases, and 12 bases separated the two germline ends. The CDR3, as DNA: TGTGCCAGCACCGGCCGGGGGTCAGATACGCAGTATTTT. Its protein product is CASTGRGSDTQYF.

This rearrangement joins TRBV27 to TRBJ2-7; 8 nucleotides align to TRBD2. The germline CDR1 and CDR2 sequences are MNHEY and SMNVEV (reference sequence). The CDR3 runs 15 residues. J gave up 3 bases and V 2 bases, and 6 bases lay outside the gene matches. The CDR3 spells CASSLGRAGGYEQYF. The DNA for the CDR3 is TGTGCCAGCAGTTTAGGGCGGGCGGGAGGCTACGAGCAGTACTTC.

CDR3 bases: TGTGCCAGCACGGGAGCGGGTAGCACAGATACGCAGTATTTT. It translates to CASTGAGSTDTQYF. The chain employs TRBV11-3 and TRBJ2-3, with D perhaps matching TRBD2 (6 bases). The CDR3 spans 14 residues. Trimming took 7 bases from V and 0 from J, leaving 11 bases between them. From germline, CDR1 is SGHNT and CDR2 YENEEA. Full variable domain (outside the CDR3, taken from reference TRBV11-3 and TRBJ2-3): EAGVVQSPRYKIIEKKQPVAFWCNPISGHNTLYWYLQNLGQGPELLIRYENEEAVDDSQLPKDRFSAERLKGVDSTLKIQPAELGDSAVYLCASTGAGSTDTQYFGPGTRLTVL.

The genes are TRBV10-3 and TRBJ2-7, with D possibly matching TRBD1 (5 bases). Deletions cut 2 bases from V and 6 bases from J, with 8 bases between. The germline V gene encodes CDR1 ENHRY and CDR2 SYGVKD. The CDR3 has 12 amino acids. The CDR3 nucleotides are TGTGCCATCAGTGAGACACAGGTCGAGCAGTACTTC. Amino acid sequence: CAISETQVEQYF.

This clone was counted at least ten times. The rearrangement joins TRBV19 to TRBJ2-3; 7 bases are a match to TRBD1. Germline-derived CDR1 and CDR2 are LNHDA and SQIVND (reference sequence). The CDR3 consists of 14 residues. The trim removed 3 bases at V and 7 bases at J, leaving 7 bases unmatched. CDR3 protein: CASSIIQGPYTQYF. The DNA for the CDR3 is TGTGCCAGTAGTATTATACAGGGGCCCTATACGCAGTATTTT.